This T cell receptor (beta chain) was sequenced for a study of PD-1 blockade in mismatch repair-deficient tumors. Study-wide results and limits: Rapid post-treatment expansion, then contraction, generally preceding radiologic response, marked tumor-resident clones.

After removal of 8 bases from V and 1 base from J, the junction contained 6 bases not matched to a gene. This CDR3 has 14 amino acids. Per the germline V gene, CDR1 is SQVTM and CDR2 is ANQGSEA. Repertoires were generated with immunoSEQ multiplex PCR, while TCRdb's copy carries only in-frame clones and drops some. Among 80,000 to 130,000 clones listed, 65% to 85% were seen once. A remark on this clone: Its antigen is unknown.

Every patient had mismatch repair deficiency by PCR or immunohistochemistry. The sequence was collected from an adult with mismatch repair-deficient cancer. The material sequenced was peripheral blood, taken about 36 weeks after starting pembrolizumab. The J gene is TRBJ2-3, the V gene TRBV29-1; TRBD2 matches 10 bases. CDR3 coding DNA: TGCAGCCTGAGCGGGAGGGCTGGCACAGATACGCAGTATTTT. Residues: CSLSGRAGTDTQYF.